This T cell receptor (beta chain) originates from a study of radiotherapy plus CTLA-4 blockade in lung cancer. Alongside CTLA-4 blockade with ipilimumab, patients with chemo-refractory metastatic non-small-cell lung cancer received focal radiation. The repertoire was sequenced with immunoSEQ multiplex PCR; TCRdb's copy has only in-frame clones and lacks some. Here the sample spans roughly 90,000 clones, about 86% being singletons. On this clone itself: Its antigen remains unknown.

General study results and limits: Early blood T cell clone dynamics reportedly forecast response best, with interferon-beta. In blood, after radiotherapy plus ipilimumab, tumor-derived TCR clones expanded.

The V gene's germline CDR1 is SEHNR and CDR2 FQNEAQ (reference sequence). There are 14 residues in the CDR3. Losses at the gene ends were 8 bases for V and 1 base for J; bases not matched to a gene: 3. The TCR originated in a human donor with non-small cell lung cancer that progressed on radiotherapy plus ipilimumab. The source material was peripheral blood, sampled from a patient treated with radiotherapy plus ipilimumab. This chain links TRBV7-9 with TRBJ1-2, with TRBD1 matching 11 bases. CDR3 bases: TGTGCCAGCCACGGGACAGGGGGTAACTATGGCTACACCTTC. Its protein product is CASHGTGGNYGYTF.